Detailed here is one TCR beta chain. Germline V gene lookup returns CDR1 SQVTM and CDR2 ANQGSEA. Trimming took off 7 bases at V and 1 base at J, with 16 bases between the two ends. CDR3 length: 14 residues. Original processing methods: Amplified reference gene primers provided the basis for estimating nucleated cell counts. The protocol was immunoSEQ multiplex PCR, while the TCRdb copy is restricted to in-frame clones and leaves out a portion. That table supplies the V and J calls and clone size; D and trimming were determined from the DNA. The sample has approximately 220,000 clones; approximately 86% are singletons. The sample originates from a study of blood T cell repertoires in COVID-19. Turning to the study itself: Samples of COVID-19 (acute and convalescent) were obtained from the United States, Italy and Spain. T cells, B-cell-depleted T cells, or PBMCs supplied cDNA or gDNA.

The TCR was taken from a middle-aged man with acute or convalescent COVID-19. This chain uses TRBV29-1 with TRBJ2-5; a possible D gene is TRBD1 (6 bases). The sequenced material came from peripheral blood. The CDR3 loop reads CSAAGERFQETQYF. The CDR3 coding sequence is TGCAGCGCGGCAGGGGAGAGGTTCCAAGAGACCCAGTACTTC.